This record covers a single T cell receptor (beta chain). Produced via immunoSEQ multiplex PCR; TCRdb's table is partial and in-frame only. The sample includes some 31,000 clones, around 87% seen only once; the top ten take roughly 25%. This specimen comes from a study of OX40 agonist ivuxolimab in advanced cancers. In germline, CDR1 is SGHTA, CDR2 FQGNSA. The V end lost 3 bases, the J end lost 3 bases, and 15 bases lay between the germline ends. The CDR3 has 15 residues. V and J are TRBV7-2 and TRBJ2-7; D perhaps matches TRBD2 (5 bases). This sequence originates from an adult with an advanced solid tumor such as melanoma, head and neck, liver or kidney cancer. The sequencing here drew on CD4+ or CD8+ T cells sorted from blood, taken in a trial of the OX40 agonist ivuxolimab. The CDR3 DNA reads TGTGCCAGCAGCTTCAACCCGGGAAGCCTCTACGAGCAGTACTTC. Amino acids: CASSFNPGSLYEQYF.